This T cell receptor beta chain appears in the sequencing data of a study of glioma-infiltrating T cells. TCR alpha and beta CDR3 regions were amplified from RNA using iRepertoire nested multiplex PCR. One-step reverse transcription and amplification started from approximately 100-400 ng of tissue mRNA or PBMC total RNA. TCRdb re-called the multiplex PCR reads through MiXCR, storing one row per CDR3 protein. The sample shows some 93,000 distinct CDR3 sequences, 40% of them seen only once. Trimming removed 3 bases at V and 13 bases at J, with 21 bases between. The CDR3 is 13 amino acids. Germline V gene sequence: CDR1 DFQATT, CDR2 SNEGSKA (reference sequence). Of note for this clonotype: Its antigen remains unknown.

Study observations and caveats: CDR3 overlap between tissue and blood was very small. Above-expected tissue-blood divergence occurred in all gliomas, most in low-grade ones.

This rearrangement joins TRBV20-1 to TRBJ2-5; D is tentatively TRBD1 or TRBD2 (6 bases each). Sequenced input: glioma tissue, nonneoplastic brain tissue, or PBMCs (not recorded which). The sequence derives from a human donor with low-grade glioma or glioblastoma, undergoing nonglioma brain surgery, or in good health (not recorded which). CDR3 in amino acids: CSASRGPQETRYF. As DNA, the CDR3 is TGCAGTGCTAGCCGGGGGCCTCAAGAGACACGGTACTTC.